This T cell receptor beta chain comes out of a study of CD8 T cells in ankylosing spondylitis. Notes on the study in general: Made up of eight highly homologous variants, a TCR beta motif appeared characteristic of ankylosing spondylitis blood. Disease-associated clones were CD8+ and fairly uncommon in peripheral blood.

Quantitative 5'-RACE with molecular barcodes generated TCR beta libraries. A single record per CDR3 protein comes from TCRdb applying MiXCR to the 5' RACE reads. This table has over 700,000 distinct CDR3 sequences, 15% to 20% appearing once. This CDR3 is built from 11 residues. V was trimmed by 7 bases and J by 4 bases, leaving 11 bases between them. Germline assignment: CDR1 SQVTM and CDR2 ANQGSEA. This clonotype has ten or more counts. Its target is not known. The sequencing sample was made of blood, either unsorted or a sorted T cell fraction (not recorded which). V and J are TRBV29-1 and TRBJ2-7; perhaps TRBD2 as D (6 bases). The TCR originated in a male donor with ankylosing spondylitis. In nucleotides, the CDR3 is TGCAGCGGCGGGGAAGGTTACGAGCAGTACTTC. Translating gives CSGGEGYEQYF.